Listed here are 7 T cell receptor beta chains from one sample, sequenced in a study of shared clonotypes between healthy human individuals. This table comes from immunoSEQ multiplex PCR, and its TCRdb copy is limited to in-frame clones, with some not included. The data hold 2 million to 2.5 million clones, with 90% to 96% observed a single time. Sequencing was carried out using naive CD4+ T cells sorted from blood. Subset in this sample: CD45RA+ positively selected. The receptors were sampled from a man aged 18-30 years in good health.

This clone has only one observation. The chain recombines TRBV10-3 with TRBJ2-6; D is uncertain. The V and J ends lost 0 bases and 2 bases respectively, with 2 bases between them. The germline V gene encodes CDR1 ENHRY and CDR2 SYGVKD. This CDR3 has 14 amino acids. The CDR3 coding sequence is TGTGCCATCAGTGAGTCTCCTGGGGCCAACGTCCTGACTTTC. This codes for CAISESPGANVLTF.

CDR3 sequence reads: CSVLTLDRNTEAFF. In DNA, the CDR3 is TGCAGCGTTTTGACTTTGGACAGGAACACTGAAGCTTTCTTT. This chain uses TRBV29-1 with TRBJ1-1, with TRBD1 as a possible D gene (6 bases). The V gene lost 5 bases and the J gene lost 1 base, with 14 bases spanning the gap. The CDR3 totals 14 residues. Germline loops: CDR1 SQVTM, CDR2 ANQGSEA.

The chain combines TRBV6-5 with TRBJ1-6, with D perhaps TRBD1 (6 bases). The CDR3 runs to 15 residues. Germline V gene sequence: CDR1 MNHEY, CDR2 SVGAGI. V lost 5 bases and J 1 base, leaving 9 bases between the germline ends. In DNA, the CDR3 is TGTGCCAGCAGTGTGACAGGTTCCTATAATTCACCCCTCCACTTT. Its protein product is CASSVTGSYNSPLHF.

This clone was detected once. The V call is TRBV9, the J call TRBJ2-7; D may be TRBD1 (6 bases). The germline V gene encodes CDR1 SGDLS and CDR2 YYNGEE. V shed 3 bases and J shed 6 bases, with 13 bases lying between them. CDR3 length: 13 amino acids. The CDR3 is CASSARGSGEQYF. CDR3 coding DNA: TGTGCCAGCAGCGCTAGGGGGTCTGGCGAGCAGTACTTC.

The chain recombines TRBV11-2 with TRBJ2-7, with TRBD2 matching over 10 bases. Trimming cost V 3 bases and J 4 bases; bases outside gene matches: 12. Germline V gene data show CDR1 as SGHAT and CDR2 as FQNNGV. This CDR3 contains 17 residues. CDR3 DNA: TGTGCCAGCAGCTTGATAAGTCTTAGCGGGGGGACTTACGAGCAGTACTTC. Its translation: CASSLISLSGGTYEQYF. The full variable domain, rest sourced from reference TRBV11-2 and TRBJ2-7, is EAGVAQSPRYKIIEKRQSVAFWCNPISGHATLYWYQQILGQGPKLLIQFQNNGVVDDSQLPKDRFSAERLKGVDSTLKIQPAKLEDSAVYLCASSLISLSGGTYEQYFGPGTRLTVT.

The V gene is TRBV6-5, the J gene TRBJ1-2; D is uncertain. Germline values: CDR1 MNHEY, CDR2 SVGAGI. This CDR3 is 15 amino acids long. The V end lost 0 bases, the J end lost 4 bases, and 12 bases lay between the germline ends. The CDR3 loop reads CASSYSGLRGYGYTF. The CDR3 DNA follows: TGTGCCAGCAGTTACTCAGGGTTACGAGGCTATGGCTACACCTTC.

The chain combines TRBV7-2 with TRBJ1-5, with no clear D. The CDR3 totals 15 residues. V was shortened by 1 base and J by 5 bases, with 12 bases between the two germline ends. CDR1 SGHTA and CDR2 FQGNSA come from the germline V gene. DNA of the CDR3: TGTGCCAGCAGCTTAGGGCCAGCCGGGGATCAGCCCCAGCATTTT. Its translation is CASSLGPAGDQPQHF.